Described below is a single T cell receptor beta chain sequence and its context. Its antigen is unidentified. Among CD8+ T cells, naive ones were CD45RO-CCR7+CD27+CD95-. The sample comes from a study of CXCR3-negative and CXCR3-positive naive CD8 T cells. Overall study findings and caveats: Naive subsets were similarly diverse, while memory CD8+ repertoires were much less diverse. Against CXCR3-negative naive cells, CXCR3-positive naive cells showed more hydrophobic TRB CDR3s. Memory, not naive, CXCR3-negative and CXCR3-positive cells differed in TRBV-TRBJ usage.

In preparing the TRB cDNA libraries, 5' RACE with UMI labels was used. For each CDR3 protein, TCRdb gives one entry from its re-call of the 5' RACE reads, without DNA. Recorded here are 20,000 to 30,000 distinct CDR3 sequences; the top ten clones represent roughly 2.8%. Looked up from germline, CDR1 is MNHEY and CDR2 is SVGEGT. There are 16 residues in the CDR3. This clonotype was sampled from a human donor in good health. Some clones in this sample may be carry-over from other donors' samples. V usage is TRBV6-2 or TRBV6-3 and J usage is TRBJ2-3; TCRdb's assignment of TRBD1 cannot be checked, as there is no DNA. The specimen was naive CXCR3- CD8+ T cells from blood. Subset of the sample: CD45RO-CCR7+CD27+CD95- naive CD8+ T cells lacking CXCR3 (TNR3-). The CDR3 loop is CASSYPGQGGTDTQYF.